The rows below give T cell receptor beta chains drawn from one sample of a study of T cells in tumors after PD-1 blockade. Using immunoSEQ multiplex PCR, the repertoire was profiled, and TCRdb retains in-frame clones only, with some absent. Here the sample spans 32,000 or so clones, 78% being singletons. The source was PBMCs, collected before anti-PD-1 treatment. The receptors were sampled from a human donor with basal cell carcinoma. Each CDR3 is given with its conserved first and last residue. Fields, in order: CDR3 DNA, CDR3 protein, D gene, V gene, J gene, clone size. D genes are given only for firm matches. Expanded clones get a size class; other rows say once, few or many, or leave the size out.

CDR3nt: TGTGCCAGCAGCTTGCGACGGACAGGGCCCAATGAGCAGTTCTTC
CDR3aa: CASSLRRTGPNEQFF
d_gene: TRBD1
v_gene: TRBV5-4
j_gene: TRBJ2-1
abundance: NA

CDR3nt: TGTGCCAGCAGCTTCTTTGAGGGATTTTCGGGTGGAAACACCATATATTTT
CDR3aa: CASSFFEGFSGGNTIYF
d_gene: NA
v_gene: TRBV7-9
j_gene: TRBJ1-3
abundance: NA

CDR3nt: TGTGCCAGCAGTTTAGACAGGGGAGGCGGCTACACCTTC
CDR3aa: CASSLDRGGGYTF
d_gene: TRBD1
v_gene: TRBV27
j_gene: TRBJ1-2
abundance: NA

CDR3nt: TGTGCCAGCAGTCCGACAGGGAGATTTTCACCCCTCCACTTT
CDR3aa: CASSPTGRFSPLHF
d_gene: TRBD1
v_gene: TRBV28
j_gene: TRBJ1-6
abundance: NA

CDR3nt: TGTGCCAGCAGTGAAGGGCGCAGGGGGGGGATGAACTATGGCTACACCTTC
CDR3aa: CASSEGRRGGMNYGYTF
d_gene: TRBD1
v_gene: TRBV25-1
j_gene: TRBJ1-2
abundance: NA

CDR3nt: TGTGCCAGCAGCCAAGATCGTCCGAGGGAACCAACTAATGAAAAACTGTTTTTT
CDR3aa: CASSQDRPREPTNEKLFF
d_gene: NA
v_gene: TRBV3-1/TRBV3-2
j_gene: TRBJ1-4
abundance: NA

CDR3nt: TGTGCCAGCAGCCGAGCAGGGGTAACTAATGAAAAACTGTTTTTT
CDR3aa: CASSRAGVTNEKLFF
d_gene: NA
v_gene: TRBV28
j_gene: TRBJ1-4
abundance: NA

CDR3nt: TGTGCCAGCTCACCAGAATCTGGAAACACCATATATTTT
CDR3aa: CASSPESGNTIYF
d_gene: NA
v_gene: TRBV18
j_gene: TRBJ1-3
abundance: NA

CDR3nt: TGTGCCAGCAGCCTCCCTACCAACGAGCAGTACTTC
CDR3aa: CASSLPTNEQYF
d_gene: NA
v_gene: TRBV7-8
j_gene: TRBJ2-7
abundance: NA

CDR3nt: TGTGCCAGCAGCTTGAACCCGGGACAGGGTGAGCAGTTCTTC
CDR3aa: CASSLNPGQGEQFF
d_gene: TRBD1
v_gene: TRBV7-3
j_gene: TRBJ2-1
abundance: NA

CDR3nt: TGTGCCAGCTCATCTCAGGAAACCGGGGAGCTGTTTTTT
CDR3aa: CASSSQETGELFF
d_gene: NA
v_gene: TRBV18
j_gene: TRBJ2-2
abundance: NA

CDR3nt: TGTGCCTGGACGGCCAGAGACTTCTACGAGCAGTACTTC
CDR3aa: CAWTARDFYEQYF
d_gene: NA
v_gene: TRBV30
j_gene: TRBJ2-7
abundance: few

CDR3nt: TGTGCCACCAGCAGAGAATCCTCCTACGAGCAGTACTTC
CDR3aa: CATSRESSYEQYF
d_gene: NA
v_gene: TRBV15
j_gene: TRBJ2-7
abundance: NA

CDR3nt: TGTGCCTGGAGTGTACAAAGCGGGTTCGGGGAGCTGTTTTTT
CDR3aa: CAWSVQSGFGELFF
d_gene: NA
v_gene: TRBV30
j_gene: TRBJ2-2
abundance: NA

CDR3nt: TGTGCCAGCAGTTCCATCGGAGCGGGATCGCCCGAGCAGTACTTC
CDR3aa: CASSSIGAGSPEQYF
d_gene: TRBD2
v_gene: TRBV6-2/TRBV6-3
j_gene: TRBJ2-7
abundance: NA

CDR3nt: TGTGCCAGCAGTTTTTTAGGGGGCGCCAATAATTCACCCCTCCACTTT
CDR3aa: CASSFLGGANNSPLHF
d_gene: TRBD1
v_gene: TRBV28
j_gene: TRBJ1-6
abundance: NA

CDR3nt: TGTGCCAGCAGCGTTGGGGGTTTTAGCCCAGATACGCAGTATTTT
CDR3aa: CASSVGGFSPDTQYF
d_gene: NA
v_gene: TRBV9
j_gene: TRBJ2-3
abundance: NA

CDR3nt: TGTGCCAGCTCACCCAGGACAGGGGGCGGTTACGGCTACACCTTC
CDR3aa: CASSPRTGGGYGYTF
d_gene: TRBD1
v_gene: TRBV18
j_gene: TRBJ1-2
abundance: NA

CDR3nt: TGTGCCAGCAGTAGTACAGGGATAGCGGGGGGCCAAGAGACCCAGTACTTC
CDR3aa: CASSSTGIAGGQETQYF
d_gene: TRBD2
v_gene: TRBV6-2/TRBV6-3
j_gene: TRBJ2-5
abundance: NA

CDR3nt: TGTGCCAGCAGCAAGGGGACGGCCCAAGAGACCCAGTACTTC
CDR3aa: CASSKGTAQETQYF
d_gene: NA
v_gene: TRBV7-9
j_gene: TRBJ2-5
abundance: NA

CDR3nt: TGTGCCTGGAGGGGCCCCGGGACAGGTGGGGAGGCCTATGGCTACACCTTC
CDR3aa: CAWRGPGTGGEAYGYTF
d_gene: TRBD1
v_gene: TRBV30
j_gene: TRBJ1-2
abundance: NA

CDR3nt: TGTGCCAGCAGCTCGGGACTAGCGGGAGTCGACGGGGAGCTGTTTTTT
CDR3aa: CASSSGLAGVDGELFF
d_gene: TRBD2
v_gene: TRBV7-8
j_gene: TRBJ2-2
abundance: NA

CDR3nt: TGTGCCAGTAGTCCGACAGCTAAAGCCTCTCCAACTAATGAAAAACTGTTTTTT
CDR3aa: CASSPTAKASPTNEKLFF
d_gene: NA
v_gene: TRBV19
j_gene: TRBJ1-4
abundance: NA

CDR3nt: TGTGCCTGCCCAAGTAGCGGGGTATTTCAAGAGACCCAGTACTTC
CDR3aa: CACPSSGVFQETQYF
d_gene: TRBD2
v_gene: TRBV30
j_gene: TRBJ2-5
abundance: NA

CDR3nt: TGTGCCAGCATTCCTACTTGGGGCAACACTGAAGCTTTCTTT
CDR3aa: CASIPTWGNTEAFF
d_gene: NA
v_gene: TRBV7-2
j_gene: TRBJ1-1
abundance: NA

CDR3nt: TGTGCCAGCAAACAGGGATCAGCGAACACCGGGGAGCTGTTTTTT
CDR3aa: CASKQGSANTGELFF
d_gene: NA
v_gene: TRBV27
j_gene: TRBJ2-2
abundance: NA

CDR3nt: TGTGCCAGTAGTAAGGAATCCAAAAACATTCAGTACTTC
CDR3aa: CASSKESKNIQYF
d_gene: NA
v_gene: TRBV19
j_gene: TRBJ2-4
abundance: NA

CDR3nt: TGTGCCAGCAGCCCGGGACAGGTGGATGGCTACACCTTC
CDR3aa: CASSPGQVDGYTF
d_gene: TRBD1
v_gene: TRBV12-3/TRBV12-4
j_gene: TRBJ1-2
abundance: NA

CDR3nt: TGTGCCAGCAGCCGGGGAGTAGGCACAGATACGCAGTATTTT
CDR3aa: CASSRGVGTDTQYF
d_gene: NA
v_gene: TRBV7-3
j_gene: TRBJ2-3
abundance: NA

CDR3nt: TGTGCCAGCAGCTCCCACAGGCGCGCAGATACGCAGTATTTT
CDR3aa: CASSSHRRADTQYF
d_gene: NA
v_gene: TRBV7-2
j_gene: TRBJ2-3
abundance: NA